This T cell receptor (beta chain) was sequenced during a study of blood T cell repertoires in COVID-19 (dated by TCRdb to the early 2020s). Study-level background: The collaborator samples originated in the United States, Italy and Spain and spanned the acute and convalescent phases of COVID-19. The prospective study material was composed of cDNA or gDNA derived from T cells, B-cell-depleted T cells, or PBMCs. Subjects who had been exposed to COVID-19, were actively infected with it, or had recovered from it provided the deeply sampled blood TCRbeta repertoires that made up the dataset. A freely available public database, intended as a resource for researchers studying the immune response to SARS-CoV-2, is where the repertoires were released. The samples were drawn from two sources: the first 160 participants of the ongoing ImmuneRACE study, and 950 to 1,500 subjects contributed by 6 global collaborators. Nearly every sample came with metadata listing a de-identified subject ID, COVID-19 status, age in years and sex. Where HLA class I and class II types were available, the types were taken from metadata supplied by the sample provider, not from assay-based typing.

CDR1 and CDR2 are drawn from the germline V gene: SQVTM, ANQGSEA. The V end gives up 5 bases and the J end 2 bases, leaving 5 bases in the junction not matched to a gene. The CDR3 goes from the cysteine to the phenylalanine over 14 residues. This entry keeps only the CDR3 DNA: 42 bases, framed from base 1. Study-level results and caveats: The quantity of clinical and demographic metadata differed by source and by participant and was supplied without curation.

Enrolling through a virtual design, the prospective study's participants ranged in age from roughly 18 to 90 years and lived across 20 to 25 United States geographic areas. In the prospective study, participants were assigned to cohorts based on the clinical history participants reported in a screening survey and a study questionnaire. In the prospective study, whole blood, serum and a nasopharyngeal or oropharyngeal swab were collected from each participant by mobile phlebotomists. Participants in the prospective study had the option to provide additional blood draws and questionnaires over a roughly two-month period. Prospective study blood samples were shipped either frozen or at room temperature before DNA extraction. TCRbeta CDR3 regions were amplified from genomic DNA using the immunoSEQ Assay, a bias-controlled multiplex PCR. Processing in the source paper ran as follows. Within the assay, amplification of reference gene primers was used to estimate how many nucleated cells each sample contained. Sequence reads were collapsed and filtered to measure the absolute abundance of every unique TCRbeta CDR3 rearrangement. For each sample, productive Simpson clonality was calculated as the square root of Simpson's diversity index across productive rearrangements. Imported from immuneACCESS, the table was reduced by TCRdb to in-frame sequences with V and J called. These copies leave out some clones; in studies compared against another copy, an unresolved V gene accounts for under half, and the cause of the remainder is not known. V, J and clone size derive from that table, while D and trimming were established from the DNA sequence. Counted in this sample were approximately 360,000 clones; more than 75% of them appeared once. More than 0.85% of the sample is in the top ten clones.

Points on this clone: Its antigen is still unknown. No base-level quality is on record; no much larger clone is a single base apart.

The sequence is built from TRBV29-1 and TRBJ2-3, and 9 junction bases match TRBD1. Material for sequencing was PBMCs or T cells enriched from blood (not recorded which). The source is a woman in her twenties or thirties with acute COVID-19. Read as DNA, the sequence is TGCAGCGTTACTTGGACAGGGGCCACAGATACGCAGTATTTT. This gives the protein CSVTWTGATDTQYF.